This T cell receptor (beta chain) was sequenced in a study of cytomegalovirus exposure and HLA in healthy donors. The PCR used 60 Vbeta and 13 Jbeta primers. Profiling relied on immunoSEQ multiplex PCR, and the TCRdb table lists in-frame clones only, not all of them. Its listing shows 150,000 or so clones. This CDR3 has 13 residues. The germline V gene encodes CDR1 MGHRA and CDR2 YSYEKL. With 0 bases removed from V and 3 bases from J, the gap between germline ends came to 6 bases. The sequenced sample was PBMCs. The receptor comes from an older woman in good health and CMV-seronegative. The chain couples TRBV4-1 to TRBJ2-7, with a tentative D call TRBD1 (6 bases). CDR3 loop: CASSQEDSYEQYF. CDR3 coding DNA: TGCGCCAGCAGCCAAGAGGACAGCTACGAGCAGTACTTC.